This T cell receptor beta chain stems from a study of tumor and adjacent non-tumor tissue in lung cancer. Study-level information: Samples averaged about 4.17 million productive TCRbeta reads each. Study-level points and caveats: Patients with more diverse tumor TCRs had worse survival. TCR diversity was significantly greater in tumor than normal lung tissue. Tumor repertoires had a smaller top 100 clone share than normal lung.

As concerns this clonotype: Its antigen is as yet unknown. The germline gene is not matched at one end of the junction; a read error may be the cause.

TCRbeta libraries were built with three rounds of nested PCR, modified from ARM-PCR. Using its own MiXCR run on the multiplex PCR reads, TCRdb lists one record per CDR3 protein. This table holds some 95,000 distinct CDR3 sequences, roughly 80% found once. Germline CDR1 and CDR2: MNHNS and SASEGT. The CDR3 is made up of 14 amino acids. This sample's RNA came from whole unsorted tissue. More than 3 cm separated this lung sample from the edge of the tumor. The sequenced sample consisted of distant non-tumor lung tissue. This receptor was identified in a man aged 60-69 years with small cell lung cancer. The chain combines TRBV6-1 with TRBJ1-2; D perhaps matches TRBD1 (5 bases). DNA of the CDR3: TGTTCCAGCAGGACCTTGGGACTGTTTAGTGGCTACACCTTC. Translating it yields CSSRTLGLFSGYTF.